These 20 T cell receptor beta chains share one sample of origin, sequenced in a study of brain T cells in children with intractable seizures. Clones were read by immunoSEQ multiplex PCR, and TCRdb kept only the in-frame ones, dropping some. The sample carries roughly 110,000 clones, approximately 94% recorded once. This sample comprised peripheral blood, obtained at surgery. These receptors all stem from a boy under two years old with hemimegalencephaly and intractable seizures.

The CDR3 region has the DNA TGTGCCAGCAGCGTAGGGGTCTATAGCAATGAGCAGTTCTTC. It specifies CASSVGVYSNEQFF. The V and J genes are TRBV7-3 and TRBJ2-1; D is possibly TRBD1 (5 bases). The V and J ends lost 5 bases and 6 bases respectively, with 14 bases between them. The CDR3 spans 14 residues. Germline loops: CDR1 SGHTA, CDR2 FQGTGA. Looking up the rest from reference TRBV7-3 and TRBJ2-1 gives the full variable domain: GAGVSQTPSNKVTEKGKYVELRCDPISGHTALYWYRQSLGQGPEFLIYFQGTGAADDSGLPNDRFFAVRPEGSVSTLKIQRTERGDSAVYLCASSVGVYSNEQFFGPGTRLTVL.

The J gene is TRBJ1-2, the V gene TRBV20-1, with D uncertain. The V end was cut by 3 bases, the J end by 7 bases, with 21 bases between. The germline CDR1 and CDR2 sequences are DFQATT and SNEGSKA (reference sequence). CDR3 length: 15 amino acids. The CDR3 DNA reads as TGCAGTGCTAGTCCCCGGGCTCTGAGATCGTTTGGCTACACCTTC. Residues: CSASPRALRSFGYTF.

This chain joins TRBV5-4 and TRBJ2-7; 7 nucleotides align to TRBD2. Trimming at V came to 4 bases and at J to 1 base, leaving 14 bases not matched to a gene. Germline V gene lookup returns CDR1 SGHNT and CDR2 YYREEE (reference sequence). CDR3 size: 17 residues. Here the CDR3 DNA reads TGTGCCAGCAGCCCCCGTTCCGGTCGCGGGAGTTCCTACGAGCAGTACTTC. Translation gives CASSPRSGRGSSYEQYF.

The chain carries TRBV5-1 and TRBJ2-1; 9 bases line up with TRBD2. With V trimmed by 3 bases and J by 7 bases, 8 bases remained unmatched. The CDR3 is 15 residues long. In germline, CDR1 is SGHRS, CDR2 YFSETQ. CDR3 amino acids: CASSWGLAGTNEQFF. In nucleotides, the CDR3 is TGCGCCAGCAGCTGGGGACTAGCAGGGACAAATGAGCAGTTCTTC.

This rearrangement joins TRBV3-1 (or the pseudogene TRBV3-2) to TRBJ1-1; 12 nucleotides match TRBD1. V gave up 1 base and J gave up 6 bases; unmatched junction bases: 6. In germline, CDR1 is LGHDT, CDR2 YNNKEL (reference sequence). CDR3 length: 16 amino acids. CDR3 region: CASSQVAGTGGPEAFF. The CDR3 region has the DNA TGTGCCAGCAGCCAAGTAGCGGGGACAGGGGGCCCTGAAGCTTTCTTT.

J is TRBJ1-4 and V is TRBV28, with D tentatively TRBD1 (6 bases). The germline V gene encodes CDR1 MDHEN and CDR2 SYDVKM. The CDR3 is 15 residues long. V dropped 2 bases and J dropped 7 bases, with 14 bases sitting between them. CDR3 amino acids: CASSLQGGVPEKLFF. For the CDR3, the DNA is TGTGCCAGCAGTTTACAAGGGGGGGTCCCTGAAAAACTGTTTTTT.

The V gene is TRBV27, the J gene TRBJ1-4; 7 bases match TRBD1. CDR1 and CDR2 from the germline V gene are MNHEY and SMNVEV (reference sequence). V lost 3 bases to trimming and J lost 1 base; unmatched junction nucleotides: 5. This CDR3 has 16 residues. The DNA for the CDR3 is TGTGCCAGCAGTTTCGGAGGGGGCGGAACTAATGAAAAACTGTTTTTT. Translation gives CASSFGGGGTNEKLFF.

This rearrangement joins TRBV19 to TRBJ2-3; D remains unclear. This CDR3 has 14 amino acids. Germline-derived CDR1 and CDR2 are LNHDA and SQIVND (reference sequence). Trimming removed 3 bases at V and 3 bases at J, with 10 bases between. CDR3 bases: TGTGCCAGTAGTATCGGAGTGGGGACAGATACGCAGTATTTT. As protein: CASSIGVGTDTQYF. Combining the CDR3 with reference TRBV19 and TRBJ2-3 gives the whole variable domain DGGITQSPKYLFRKEGQNVTLSCEQNLNHDAMYWYRQDPGQGLRLIYYSQIVNDFQKGDIAEGYSVSREKKESFPLTVTSAQKNPTAFYLCASSIGVGTDTQYFGPGTRLTVL.

The chain recombines TRBV6-1 with TRBJ1-1, with TRBD1 as a possible D gene (5 bases). From germline, CDR1 is MNHNS and CDR2 SASEGT. The CDR3 covers 14 residues. V lost 1 base and J 2 bases, leaving 8 bases between the germline ends. For the CDR3, the DNA is TGTGCCAGCAGTGAAGTGGGGGGAAACACTGAAGCTTTCTTT. This gives the protein CASSEVGGNTEAFF.

V is TRBV5-1 and J is TRBJ2-1; D perhaps matches TRBD1 (6 bases). The V gene's germline CDR1 is SGHRS and CDR2 YFSETQ. Trimming removed 4 bases at V and 2 bases at J, with 13 bases between. The CDR3 has 15 amino acids. CDR3 residues: CASSPGRGPYNEQFF. The CDR3 nucleotides read TGCGCCAGCAGCCCTGGCAGGGGTCCCTACAATGAGCAGTTCTTC. Full variable domain (rest looked up from reference TRBV5-1 and TRBJ2-1): KAGVTQTPRYLIKTRGQQVTLSCSPISGHRSVSWYQQTPGQGLQFLFEYFSETQRNKGNFPGRFSGRQFSNSRSEMNVSTLELGDSALYLCASSPGRGPYNEQFFGPGTRLTVL.

This chain links TRBV5-6 with TRBJ2-3; D is undetermined. Trimming took off 2 bases at V and 0 bases at J, with 7 bases between the two ends. CDR1 and CDR2 (germline): SGHDT, YYEEEE. This CDR3 has 14 amino acids. CDR3 nucleotides: TGTGCCAGCAGCTTTCCGCCGAGCACAGATACGCAGTATTTT. Protein sequence: CASSFPPSTDTQYF.

The V call is TRBV30, the J call TRBJ1-1; D gene uncertain. CDR3 length: 14 amino acids. The V and J ends lost 0 bases and 0 bases respectively, with 8 bases between them. Germline CDR1 is GTSNPN and CDR2 is SVGIG (reference sequence). The CDR3 is CAWSVVGVNTEAFF. In DNA, the CDR3 is TGTGCCTGGAGTGTCGTTGGGGTGAACACTGAAGCTTTCTTT.

The rearrangement uses TRBV6-2 or TRBV6-3 and TRBJ1-2; 7 nucleotides line up with TRBD1. This CDR3 region has 19 residues. Trimming removed 0 bases from V and 4 bases from J; junction bases left unmatched: 17. CDR1 is MNHEY, CDR2 SVGEGT, per germline. The CDR3 DNA reads TGTGCCAGCAGTTACTCTTACAGGGGAGTCGCCGGAGGTACCTATGGCTACACCTTC. Residues: CASSYSYRGVAGGTYGYTF.

V gene TRBV13 combines with J gene TRBJ1-5; 8 bases match TRBD1. CDR3 size: 14 residues. Germline V gene lookup returns CDR1 PRHDT and CDR2 FYEKMQ (reference sequence). V lost 5 bases, J lost 1 base, and 1 base stayed unmatched. CDR3: CASSHRGSNQPQHF. The CDR3 DNA sequence: TGTGCCAGCAGCCACAGGGGGAGCAATCAGCCCCAGCATTTT.

This clone has only one observation. V gene TRBV6-6 combines with J gene TRBJ1-6; D is possibly TRBD1 (5 bases). The CDR3 is made up of 14 amino acids. Germline V CDR1 and CDR2: MNHNY, SVGAGI (reference sequence). V lost 2 bases to trimming and J lost 5 bases, with 7 bases between them. The CDR3 coding sequence is TGTGCCAGCAGTTACCCCAGGGATAATTCACCCCTCCACTTT. It is translated as CASSYPRDNSPLHF.

Turning to this clone: Different DNA sequences within this sample yield the same CDR3. CDR3 in amino acids: CSAREGEQFF. CDR3 sequence (DNA): TGCAGTGCTAGAGAGGGTGAGCAGTTCTTC. This chain links TRBV20-1 with TRBJ2-1; D unclear. V shed 0 bases and J shed 9 bases, with 3 bases lying between them. There are 10 residues in the CDR3. Per the germline V gene, CDR1 is DFQATT and CDR2 is SNEGSKA (reference sequence).

The chain employs TRBV7-3 and TRBJ2-7; a possible D gene is TRBD1 (6 bases). The CDR3 is 14 amino acids. Germline V gene sequence: CDR1 SGHTA, CDR2 FQGTGA. Trimming took off 3 bases at V and 0 bases at J, with 9 bases between the two ends. The CDR3 protein is CASSFRDNSYEQYF. DNA for the CDR3: TGTGCCAGCAGCTTTCGGGACAACTCCTACGAGCAGTACTTC.

In its sample, this clone was seen once. This chain joins TRBV30 and TRBJ1-1, with a tentative D call TRBD1 (5 bases). The CDR3 length is 15 residues. The germline gives CDR1 GTSNPN, CDR2 SVGIG (reference sequence). Between the trimmed V and J ends, which lost 0 bases and 1 base, there was a span of 12 bases. The CDR3 DNA is TGTGCCTGGAGTGTACGGGGGAAGGGGAACACTGAAGCTTTCTTT. It translates to CAWSVRGKGNTEAFF.

J is TRBJ2-7 and V is TRBV7-3; D is perhaps TRBD2 (7 bases). The length of the CDR3 is 16 residues. The V gene's germline CDR1 is SGHTA and CDR2 FQGTGA. V was shortened by 4 bases and J by 4 bases, with 20 bases between the two germline ends. The CDR3 here is CASSSRGRGWSYEQYF. As DNA, the CDR3 is TGTGCCAGCAGCTCCCGGGGGAGGGGGTGGTCGTACGAGCAGTACTTC. Based on the CDR3 plus reference TRBV7-3 and TRBJ2-7, the full variable domain is GAGVSQTPSNKVTEKGKYVELRCDPISGHTALYWYRQSLGQGPEFLIYFQGTGAADDSGLPNDRFFAVRPEGSVSTLKIQRTERGDSAVYLCASSSRGRGWSYEQYFGPGTRLTVT.

The V gene is TRBV28, the J gene TRBJ2-7; 9 nucleotides match TRBD1. This CDR3 region has 16 residues. CDR1 and CDR2 (germline): MDHEN, SYDVKM. Trimming took 8 bases from V and 2 from J; bases not matched to a gene: 13. The CDR3 here is CASLFPRDRATYEQYF. In DNA form, the CDR3 reads TGTGCCAGCCTCTTTCCCCGGGACAGGGCGACCTACGAGCAGTACTTC.